This T cell receptor (beta chain) was identified in a study of T cells in women clearing cervical HPV infection. Generated by immunoSEQ multiplex PCR, the TCRdb table keeps only in-frame clones and is missing some. Across around 23,000 clones, the top ten clones capture 20% to 25% of the sample. Study-level findings and limits: A classifier using richness and V gene abundances reached an AUC of more than 0.8. TRBV6-7 abundance was lower in cases than controls (around 0.1% versus 0.15%).

The CDR3 length is 14 residues. Trimming took off 0 bases at V and 4 bases at J, with 12 bases between the two ends. Germline V gene lookup returns CDR1 DFQATT and CDR2 SNEGSKA (reference sequence). Concerning this clone itself: Its antigen is unidentified. The sequence runs out 3 residues before the end of the CDR3; the remainder is reconstructed from the germline J gene.

The sample consisted of blood buffy coat. The TCR sequence derives from a woman between 18 and 70 years old with a cervical HPV16 infection that either progressed to CIN3+ or cleared (not recorded which). J is TRBJ1-2 and V is TRBV20-1; a weak D match, TRBD1 (5 bases). The CDR3 loop is CSARESLTVYGYTF. The sequenced CDR3 bases are TGCAGTGCTAGAGAGTCCCTGACAGTCTATGGC.